This T cell receptor beta chain was observed in a study of T cells in Graves' hyperthyroidism and ophthalmopathy. Regarding the study as a whole: Ophthalmopathy was separated from stable hyperthyroidism by a 13 V-J model.

Trimming at V came to 2 bases and at J to 4 bases, leaving 5 bases not matched to a gene. This CDR3 has 14 amino acids. Germline values: CDR1 SGHKS, CDR2 YYEKEE (reference sequence). This clonotype was counted ten times or more. The target antigen is unknown. RNA transcripts yielded amplified TCR beta CDR3 regions. First-round RT-PCR of the TCR CDR3 relied on the HTBI primer set. TCRdb re-analysed the multiplex PCR reads in MiXCR, keeping a single row per CDR3 protein. The sample includes some 300,000 distinct CDR3 sequences, around a sixth of them seen just once. The chain joins TRBV5-5 to TRBJ2-5, with 7 bases identical to TRBD1. This receptor was identified in a young man with Graves' hyperthyroidism. The sequencing input was blood. CDR3 sequence: CASSFWDRRETQYF. CDR3 nucleotides: TGTGCCAGCAGCTTCTGGGACAGAAGAGAGACCCAGTACTTC.